Described below is a single T cell receptor beta chain sequence and its context. These data come from a study of CD8 T cells in ankylosing spondylitis. Generation of TCR beta libraries employed quantitative 5'-RACE incorporating molecular barcodes. MiXCR was run by TCRdb on the 5' RACE reads, yielding one entry per CDR3 protein. The table includes 200,000 to 300,000 distinct CDR3 sequences, roughly 25% detected once. The CDR3 runs 13 residues. Germline loops: CDR1 ENHRY, CDR2 SYGVKD. V lost 8 bases to trimming and J lost 2 bases, with 12 bases between them. The chain is built from TRBV10-3 and TRBJ1-1; D gene unclear. Sequencing used blood, either unsorted or a sorted T cell fraction (not recorded which). This clonotype was sampled from a male donor with ankylosing spondylitis or in good health (not recorded which). CDR3 in amino acids: CAIGATGNTEAFF. In DNA form, the CDR3 reads TGTGCCATCGGTGCAACGGGTAACACTGAAGCTTTCTTT.